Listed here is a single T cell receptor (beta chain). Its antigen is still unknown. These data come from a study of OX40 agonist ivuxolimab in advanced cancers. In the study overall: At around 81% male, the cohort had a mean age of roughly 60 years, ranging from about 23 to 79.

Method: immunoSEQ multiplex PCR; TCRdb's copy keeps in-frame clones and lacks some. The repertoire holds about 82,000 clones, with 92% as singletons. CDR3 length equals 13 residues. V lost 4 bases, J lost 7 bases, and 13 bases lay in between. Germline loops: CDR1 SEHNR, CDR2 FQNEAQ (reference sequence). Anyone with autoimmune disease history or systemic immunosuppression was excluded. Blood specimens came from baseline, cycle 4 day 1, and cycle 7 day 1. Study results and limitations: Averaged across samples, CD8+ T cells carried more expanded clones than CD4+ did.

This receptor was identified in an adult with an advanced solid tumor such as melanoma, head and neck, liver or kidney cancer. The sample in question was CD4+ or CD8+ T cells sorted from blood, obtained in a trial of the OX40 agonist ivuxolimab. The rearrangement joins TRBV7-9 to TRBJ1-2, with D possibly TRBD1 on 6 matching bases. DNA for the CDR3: TGTGCCAGCAGCTCACAGGGCGATAGTGGCTACACCTTC. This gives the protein CASSSQGDSGYTF.